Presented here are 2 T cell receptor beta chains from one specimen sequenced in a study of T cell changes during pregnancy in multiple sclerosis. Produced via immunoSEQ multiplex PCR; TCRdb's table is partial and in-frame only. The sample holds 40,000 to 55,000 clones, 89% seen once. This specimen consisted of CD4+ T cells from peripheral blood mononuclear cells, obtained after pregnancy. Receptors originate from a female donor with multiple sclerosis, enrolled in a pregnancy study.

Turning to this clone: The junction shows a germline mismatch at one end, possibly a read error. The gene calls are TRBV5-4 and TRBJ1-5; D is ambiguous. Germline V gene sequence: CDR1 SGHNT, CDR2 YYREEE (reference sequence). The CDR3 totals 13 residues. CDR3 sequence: CASSQIIGQPQHF. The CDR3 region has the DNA TGCGCCAGCAGCCAAATTATCGGTCAGCCCCAGCATTTT.

This CDR3 is CASSQGGQGDQPQHF. Here the CDR3 DNA reads TGTGCCAGCAGCCAAGGGGGACAGGGGGATCAGCCCCAGCATTTT. V usage is TRBV4-2 and J usage is TRBJ1-5; 11 bases map to TRBD1. This CDR3 comprises 15 residues. The ends lost 1 base at V and 5 bases at J; junction bases unmatched: 1. Germline V gene sequence: CDR1 LGHNA, CDR2 YNFKEQ.